This T cell receptor beta chain was identified in a study of blood T cell repertoires in COVID-19. As for the study in general: Sites in the United States, Italy and Spain provided acute and convalescent COVID-19 samples. Sources were T cells, B-cell-depleted T cells, or PBMCs; the material itself was cDNA or gDNA.

CDR1 is SGHAT and CDR2 is FQNNGV in the germline V gene. This CDR3 has 18 amino acids. V gave up 1 base and J gave up 1 base; unmatched junction bases: 6. Per the study methods: Using reference gene primer amplification, nucleated cell counts were estimated. Profiling relied on immunoSEQ multiplex PCR, and the TCRdb table lists in-frame clones only, not all of them. That table is the source of V, J and clone size, and D and trimming were worked out from the DNA. The sample lists around 250,000 clones; 75% to 90% were seen once. This receptor was identified in a woman aged 40 to 50 who had recovered from COVID-19. Material for sequencing was peripheral blood. The chain has TRBV11-2 and TRBJ2-7, with 14 bases fitting TRBD2. In DNA form, the CDR3 reads TGTGCCAGCAGCTTAGGGGCCGGACTAGCGGGAGGATCCTACGAGCAGTACTTC. Protein sequence: CASSLGAGLAGGSYEQYF.